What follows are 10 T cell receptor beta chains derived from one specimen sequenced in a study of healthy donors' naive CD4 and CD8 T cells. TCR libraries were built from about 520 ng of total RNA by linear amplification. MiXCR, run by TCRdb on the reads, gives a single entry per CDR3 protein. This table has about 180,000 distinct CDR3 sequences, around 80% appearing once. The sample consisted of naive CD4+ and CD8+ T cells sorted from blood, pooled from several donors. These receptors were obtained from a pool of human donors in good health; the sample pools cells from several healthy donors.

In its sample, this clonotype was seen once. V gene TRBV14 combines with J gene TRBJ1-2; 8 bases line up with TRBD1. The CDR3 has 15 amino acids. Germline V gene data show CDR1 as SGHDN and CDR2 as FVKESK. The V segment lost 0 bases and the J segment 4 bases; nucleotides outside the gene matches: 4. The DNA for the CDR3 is TGTGCCAGCAGCCAAGAGGACAGGGCCTCCTATGGCTACACCTTC. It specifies CASSQEDRASYGYTF.

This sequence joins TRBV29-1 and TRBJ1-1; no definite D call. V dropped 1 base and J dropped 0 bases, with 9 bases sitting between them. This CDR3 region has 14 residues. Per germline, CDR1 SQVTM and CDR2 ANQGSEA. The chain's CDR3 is CSVEVYGMNTEAFF. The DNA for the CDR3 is TGCAGCGTTGAAGTCTACGGGATGAACACTGAAGCTTTCTTT.

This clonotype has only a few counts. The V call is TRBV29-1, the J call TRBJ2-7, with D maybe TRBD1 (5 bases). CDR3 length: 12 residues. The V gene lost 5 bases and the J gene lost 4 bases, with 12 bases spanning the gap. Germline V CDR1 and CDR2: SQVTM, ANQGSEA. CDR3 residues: CSVLDSLYEQYF. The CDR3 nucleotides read TGCAGCGTTCTCGACAGCCTTTACGAGCAGTACTTC.

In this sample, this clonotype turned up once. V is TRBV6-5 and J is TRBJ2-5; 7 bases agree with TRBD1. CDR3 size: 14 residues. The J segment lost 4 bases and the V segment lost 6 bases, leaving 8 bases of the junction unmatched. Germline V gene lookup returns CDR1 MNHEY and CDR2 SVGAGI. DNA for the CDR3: TGTGCCAGCAGCCCAGGACAGGTCCGAGAGACCCAGTACTTC. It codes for CASSPGQVRETQYF.

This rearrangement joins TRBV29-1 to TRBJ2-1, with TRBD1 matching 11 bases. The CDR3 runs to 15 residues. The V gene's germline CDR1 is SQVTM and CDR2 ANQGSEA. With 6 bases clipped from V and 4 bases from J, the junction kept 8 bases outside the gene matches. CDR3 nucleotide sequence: TGCAGCGTCGCGCCCGGGACAGGGGGATACAATGAGCAGTTCTTC. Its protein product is CSVAPGTGGYNEQFF.

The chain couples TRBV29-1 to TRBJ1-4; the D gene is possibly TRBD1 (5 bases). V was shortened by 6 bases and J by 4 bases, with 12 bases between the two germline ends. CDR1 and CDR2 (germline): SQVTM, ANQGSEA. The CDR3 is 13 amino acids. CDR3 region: CSVGDGNNEKLFF. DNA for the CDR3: TGCAGCGTGGGGGACGGGAATAATGAAAAACTGTTTTTT. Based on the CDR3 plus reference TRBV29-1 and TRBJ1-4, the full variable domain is SAVISQKPSRDICQRGTSLTIQCQVDSQVTMMFWYRQQPGQSLTLIATANQGSEATYESGFVIDKFPISRPNLTFSTLTVSNMSPEDSSIYLCSVGDGNNEKLFFGSGTQLSVL.

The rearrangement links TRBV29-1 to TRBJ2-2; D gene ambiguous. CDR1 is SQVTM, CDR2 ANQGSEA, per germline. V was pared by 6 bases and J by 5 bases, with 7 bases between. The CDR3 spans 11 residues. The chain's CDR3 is CSVSVTGELFF. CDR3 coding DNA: TGCAGCGTGAGCGTGACCGGGGAGCTGTTTTTT.

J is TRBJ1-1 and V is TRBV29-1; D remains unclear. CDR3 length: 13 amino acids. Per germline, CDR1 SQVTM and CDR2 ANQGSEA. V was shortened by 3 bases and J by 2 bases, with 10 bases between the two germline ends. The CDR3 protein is CSVDFNFNTEAFF. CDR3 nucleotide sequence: TGCAGCGTTGACTTCAATTTTAACACTGAAGCTTTCTTT.

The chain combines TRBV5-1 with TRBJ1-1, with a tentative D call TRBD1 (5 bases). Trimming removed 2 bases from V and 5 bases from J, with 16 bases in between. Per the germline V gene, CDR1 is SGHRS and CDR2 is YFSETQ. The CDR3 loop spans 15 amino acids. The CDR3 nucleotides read TGCGCCAGCAGCTTCGGGGGAGGTCGAAAGACTGAAGCTTTCTTT. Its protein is CASSFGGGRKTEAFF.

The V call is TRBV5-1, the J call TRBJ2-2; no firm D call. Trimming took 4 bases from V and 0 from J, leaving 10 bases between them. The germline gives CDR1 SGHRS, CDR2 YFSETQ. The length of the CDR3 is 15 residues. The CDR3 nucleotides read TGCGCCAGCAGCCCGCCCCTAGCGAACACCGGGGAGCTGTTTTTT. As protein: CASSPPLANTGELFF.